This TCR beta chain is drawn from a study of cytomegalovirus exposure and HLA in healthy donors. The CDR3 totals 15 residues. The germline CDR1 and CDR2 sequences are MNHEY and SVGAGI. The J segment lost 8 bases and the V segment lost 0 bases, leaving 5 bases of the junction unmatched. Profiled with immunoSEQ multiplex PCR; TCRdb holds only in-frame clones, not every one. The sample yields some 120,000 clones, roughly nine tenths seen once. The source is a woman aged 18-29 years in good health and CMV-seronegative. Sequenced sample: PBMCs. The chain couples TRBV6-5 to TRBJ1-4; 8 nucleotides agree with TRBD1. This CDR3 reads CASSYSSGTGEKLFF. DNA for the CDR3: TGTGCCAGCAGTTACTCTTCCGGGACAGGCGAAAAACTGTTTTTT.